Listed below are T cell receptor beta chains from one sample, sequenced in a study of T cell responses to AZD1222 COVID-19 vaccine. Sequencing used immunoSEQ multiplex PCR; TCRdb keeps in-frame clones, though not all of them. Found here are roughly 170,000 clones, roughly 92% of them singletons; the top ten hold roughly 1.7%. The specimen was peripheral blood, collected 28 days after the second AZD1222 dose. Receptors were obtained from an adult who received the AZD1222 COVID-19 vaccine. Each CDR3 is given with its conserved first and last residue. Each record gives: CDR3 protein, CDR3 DNA, J gene, clone size, V gene, D gene. D genes are given only for firm matches. The size entry is marked missing in some rows and otherwise reads once, few, many or a size class.

CDR3 protein: CASSSRQVQETQYF; CDR3 DNA: TGTGCCAGCAGCTCGCGACAGGTCCAAGAGACCCAGTACTTC; J gene: TRBJ2-5; clone size: -; V gene: TRBV7-9; D gene: -
CDR3 protein: CASSHGLGTGELFF; CDR3 DNA: TGTGCCAGCAGCCACGGCTTAGGGACCGGGGAGCTGTTTTTT; J gene: TRBJ2-2; clone size: -; V gene: TRBV27; D gene: -
CDR3 protein: CASSSPGRQGRGYTF; CDR3 DNA: TGTGCCAGTAGCTCCCCCGGTCGGCAGGGACGTGGCTACACCTTC; J gene: TRBJ1-2; clone size: -; V gene: TRBV19; D gene: -
CDR3 protein: CASSLGRKETQYF; CDR3 DNA: TGTGCCAGCAGCTTAGGACGAAAGGAGACCCAGTACTTC; J gene: TRBJ2-5; clone size: -; V gene: TRBV7-3; D gene: -
CDR3 protein: CASSQLGLDLNEQFF; CDR3 DNA: TGCGCCAGCAGCCAACTGGGACTAGACCTAAATGAGCAGTTCTTC; J gene: TRBJ2-1; clone size: -; V gene: TRBV4-1; D gene: TRBD2
CDR3 protein: CASRLDLTDTQYF; CDR3 DNA: TGTGCCAGCAGGCTAGACCTCACAGATACGCAGTATTTT; J gene: TRBJ2-3; clone size: once; V gene: TRBV6-5; D gene: -
CDR3 protein: CASSPRAAGNSYNEQFF; CDR3 DNA: TGTGCCAGCAGCCCCCGGGCCGCAGGGAACTCCTACAATGAGCAGTTCTTC; J gene: TRBJ2-1; clone size: -; V gene: TRBV4-2; D gene: -
CDR3 protein: CASSPPISSTDTQYF; CDR3 DNA: TGTGCCAGCTCACCACCCATATCCAGCACAGATACGCAGTATTTT; J gene: TRBJ2-3; clone size: once; V gene: TRBV18; D gene: -
CDR3 protein: CASSEGQLSGNTIYF; CDR3 DNA: TGTGCCAGCAGTGAAGGACAACTCTCTGGAAACACCATATATTTT; J gene: TRBJ1-3; clone size: -; V gene: TRBV2; D gene: -
CDR3 protein: CASSKTTDTFF; CDR3 DNA: TGTGCCAGCAGCAAAACTACGGACACTTTCTTT; J gene: TRBJ1-1; clone size: few; V gene: TRBV6-6; D gene: -
CDR3 protein: CASSYREVVIYGYTF; CDR3 DNA: TGTGCCAGCAGCTACAGGGAGGTAGTGATCTATGGCTACACCTTC; J gene: TRBJ1-2; clone size: -; V gene: TRBV5-4; D gene: -
CDR3 protein: CASSSSPGGASYEQYF; CDR3 DNA: TGTGCCAGCAGTTCCTCCCCCGGGGGCGCGTCCTACGAGCAGTACTTC; J gene: TRBJ2-7; clone size: -; V gene: TRBV28; D gene: -
CDR3 protein: CASRTGPEAFF; CDR3 DNA: TGTGCCAGCAGGACAGGCCCTGAAGCTTTCTTT; J gene: TRBJ1-1; clone size: -; V gene: TRBV5-5; D gene: -
CDR3 protein: CASSLAGVAWETQYF; CDR3 DNA: TGCGCCAGCAGCTTGGCAGGGGTGGCCTGGGAGACCCAGTACTTC; J gene: TRBJ2-5; clone size: once; V gene: TRBV5-1; D gene: -
CDR3 protein: CASSPQGGHHSEAFF; CDR3 DNA: TGTGCCAGCAGCCCACAGGGGGGACACCATTCTGAAGCTTTCTTT; J gene: TRBJ1-1; clone size: -; V gene: TRBV7-8; D gene: TRBD1
CDR3 protein: CASSWHFGAQPQHF; CDR3 DNA: TGTGCCAGCAGCTGGCACTTTGGCGCCCAGCCCCAGCATTTT; J gene: TRBJ1-5; clone size: -; V gene: TRBV7-9; D gene: -
CDR3 protein: CASRPLTGDDTQYF; CDR3 DNA: TGTGCCAGTAGGCCTCTGACAGGGGACGATACGCAGTATTTT; J gene: TRBJ2-3; clone size: -; V gene: TRBV19; D gene: TRBD1
CDR3 protein: CAWSVLGQGAAEAFF; CDR3 DNA: TGTGCCTGGAGTGTACTGGGACAGGGGGCAGCTGAAGCTTTCTTT; J gene: TRBJ1-1; clone size: -; V gene: TRBV30; D gene: TRBD1
CDR3 protein: CASSQREIDSEQFF; CDR3 DNA: TGTGCCAGCAGCCAGCGGGAGATCGATTCTGAGCAGTTCTTC; J gene: TRBJ2-1; clone size: -; V gene: TRBV5-4; D gene: TRBD2
CDR3 protein: CASSLLLVGAFF; CDR3 DNA: TGTGCCAGCAGCTTACTCCTGGTCGGGGCTTTCTTT; J gene: TRBJ1-1; clone size: once; V gene: TRBV7-9; D gene: -
CDR3 protein: CASSLYRQETQYF; CDR3 DNA: TGTGCCAGCAGCTTGTACCGCCAAGAGACCCAGTACTTC; J gene: TRBJ2-5; clone size: -; V gene: TRBV11-3; D gene: -
CDR3 protein: CASSIGTATWQPQHF; CDR3 DNA: TGTGCCAGCAGTATTGGGACAGCGACTTGGCAGCCCCAGCATTTT; J gene: TRBJ1-5; clone size: -; V gene: TRBV6-5; D gene: TRBD1
CDR3 protein: CASSLVSGGQPQHF; CDR3 DNA: TGTGCCAGCAGTTTGGTATCTGGAGGTCAGCCCCAGCATTTT; J gene: TRBJ1-5; clone size: -; V gene: TRBV28; D gene: -
CDR3 protein: CASSLRPLGAFF; CDR3 DNA: TGTGCCAGCAGCTTAAGGCCCCTTGGAGCTTTCTTT; J gene: TRBJ1-1; clone size: few; V gene: TRBV7-2; D gene: -
CDR3 protein: CASSLADSETQYF; CDR3 DNA: TGTGCCAGCAGCTTGGCCGATAGTGAGACCCAGTACTTC; J gene: TRBJ2-5; clone size: -; V gene: TRBV7-9; D gene: -
CDR3 protein: CASSEGAGKETQYF; CDR3 DNA: TGTGCCAGCAGTGAAGGGGCAGGCAAAGAGACCCAGTACTTC; J gene: TRBJ2-5; clone size: -; V gene: TRBV6-1; D gene: -
CDR3 protein: CASSDFGGYGYTF; CDR3 DNA: TGCGCCAGCAGTGATTTTGGGGGCTATGGCTACACCTTC; J gene: TRBJ1-2; clone size: -; V gene: TRBV10-2; D gene: -
CDR3 protein: CAGRLAGADTQYF; CDR3 DNA: TGTGCCGGCAGACTAGCGGGGGCAGATACGCAGTATTTT; J gene: TRBJ2-3; clone size: -; V gene: TRBV28; D gene: TRBD2
CDR3 protein: CASSKTYPGFYANTGELFF; CDR3 DNA: TGTGCCAGCAGCAAAACTTATCCAGGGTTCTACGCGAACACCGGGGAGCTGTTTTTT; J gene: TRBJ2-2; clone size: -; V gene: TRBV21-1; D gene: -
CDR3 protein: CASSLAGQGANEQFF; CDR3 DNA: TGTGCCAGCAGCCTAGCGGGACAGGGGGCCAATGAGCAGTTCTTC; J gene: TRBJ2-1; clone size: -; V gene: TRBV9; D gene: TRBD1
CDR3 protein: CASSRGTGGADTQYF; CDR3 DNA: TGTGCCAGCAGTCGAGGGACAGGGGGCGCAGATACGCAGTATTTT; J gene: TRBJ2-3; clone size: -; V gene: TRBV27; D gene: TRBD1
CDR3 protein: CASSSQGSGELFF; CDR3 DNA: TGTGCCAGCAGTTCACAGGGGAGCGGGGAGCTGTTTTTT; J gene: TRBJ2-2; clone size: once; V gene: TRBV11-2; D gene: TRBD1
CDR3 protein: CASRNRVKSNEKLFF; CDR3 DNA: TGTGCCAGCAGGAACAGGGTTAAGAGTAATGAAAAACTGTTTTTT; J gene: TRBJ1-4; clone size: -; V gene: TRBV2; D gene: -
CDR3 protein: CASRPGTGVSYEQYF; CDR3 DNA: TGTGCCAGCAGACCCGGGACAGGGGTATCCTACGAGCAGTACTTC; J gene: TRBJ2-7; clone size: -; V gene: TRBV28; D gene: TRBD1
CDR3 protein: CAGLDSLYSSSSYNEQFF; CDR3 DNA: TGCGCCGGGCTAGACAGCTTGTATTCCTCGAGCTCCTACAATGAGCAGTTCTTC; J gene: TRBJ2-1; clone size: -; V gene: TRBV5-1; D gene: -
CDR3 protein: CASSSRLRSGTSSYEQYF; CDR3 DNA: TGCGCCAGCAGCTCCCGTTTGAGGTCAGGGACCTCTTCCTACGAGCAGTACTTC; J gene: TRBJ2-7; clone size: -; V gene: TRBV5-1; D gene: -
CDR3 protein: CASSSTGHSGNTIYF; CDR3 DNA: TGTGCCAGCAGCTCGACAGGACACTCTGGAAACACCATATATTTT; J gene: TRBJ1-3; clone size: once; V gene: TRBV6-5; D gene: -
CDR3 protein: CASSFHGDRAFF; CDR3 DNA: TGTGCCAGCAGCTTCCACGGGGATAGAGCTTTCTTT; J gene: TRBJ1-1; clone size: -; V gene: TRBV11-2; D gene: -
CDR3 protein: CTSSQDRGQAGYTF; CDR3 DNA: TGCACCAGCAGCCAAGATCGGGGACAAGCCGGCTACACCTTC; J gene: TRBJ1-2; clone size: -; V gene: TRBV1; D gene: -
CDR3 protein: CASRDRAGNTIYF; CDR3 DNA: TGTGCCAGCAGGGACAGGGCTGGAAACACCATATATTTT; J gene: TRBJ1-3; clone size: few; V gene: TRBV28; D gene: TRBD1
CDR3 protein: CASSQGRGNQPQHF; CDR3 DNA: TGTGCCAGCAGCCAGGGACGGGGCAATCAGCCCCAGCATTTT; J gene: TRBJ1-5; clone size: -; V gene: TRBV6-2/TRBV6-3; D gene: -
CDR3 protein: CASRPMGPNTGELFF; CDR3 DNA: TGTGCCAGCCGCCCAATGGGACCGAACACCGGGGAGCTGTTTTTT; J gene: TRBJ2-2; clone size: -; V gene: TRBV28; D gene: -
CDR3 protein: CASSTGGVETQYF; CDR3 DNA: TGTGCCAGTAGTACCGGTGGCGTAGAGACCCAGTACTTC; J gene: TRBJ2-5; clone size: once; V gene: TRBV19; D gene: -
CDR3 protein: CASSLATGQSEAFF; CDR3 DNA: TGCGCCAGCAGCTTGGCTACGGGACAGTCTGAAGCTTTCTTT; J gene: TRBJ1-1; clone size: once; V gene: TRBV5-1; D gene: TRBD1
CDR3 protein: CASSLGVGPSSYEQYF; CDR3 DNA: TGTGCCAGCAGCTTAGGCGTGGGACCCAGCTCCTACGAGCAGTACTTC; J gene: TRBJ2-7; clone size: -; V gene: TRBV11-2; D gene: -
CDR3 protein: CASRTPGQGSGYTF; CDR3 DNA: TGTGCCAGCAGAACGCCCGGACAGGGAAGTGGCTACACCTTC; J gene: TRBJ1-2; clone size: -; V gene: TRBV28; D gene: TRBD1
CDR3 protein: CASSQDQVHGYTF; CDR3 DNA: TGCGCCAGCAGCCAAGATCAGGTCCATGGCTACACCTTC; J gene: TRBJ1-2; clone size: -; V gene: TRBV4-3; D gene: -
CDR3 protein: CASGQNSYEQYF; CDR3 DNA: TGTGCCAGCGGACAGAACTCCTACGAGCAGTACTTC; J gene: TRBJ2-7; clone size: -; V gene: TRBV7-9; D gene: -
CDR3 protein: CAWSGTNEKLFF; CDR3 DNA: TGTGCCTGGAGTGGGACGAATGAAAAACTGTTTTTT; J gene: TRBJ1-4; clone size: -; V gene: TRBV30; D gene: -
CDR3 protein: CASSEWTVGGTEAFF; CDR3 DNA: TGTGCCAGCAGTGAATGGACGGTTGGAGGCACTGAAGCTTTCTTT; J gene: TRBJ1-1; clone size: -; V gene: TRBV25-1; D gene: -
CDR3 protein: CASSVDAAVSYNEQFF; CDR3 DNA: TGTGCCAGCAGCGTAGACGCGGCGGTCTCCTACAATGAGCAGTTCTTC; J gene: TRBJ2-1; clone size: -; V gene: TRBV9; D gene: -
CDR3 protein: CASNTGVGNTIYF; CDR3 DNA: TGTGCCAGCAATACAGGGGTTGGAAACACCATATATTTT; J gene: TRBJ1-3; clone size: -; V gene: TRBV12-3/TRBV12-4; D gene: TRBD1
CDR3 protein: CASSLLGQGTRNTEAFF; CDR3 DNA: TGTGCCAGCAGCTTATTGGGACAGGGGACCAGGAACACTGAAGCTTTCTTT; J gene: TRBJ1-1; clone size: -; V gene: TRBV7-9; D gene: TRBD1